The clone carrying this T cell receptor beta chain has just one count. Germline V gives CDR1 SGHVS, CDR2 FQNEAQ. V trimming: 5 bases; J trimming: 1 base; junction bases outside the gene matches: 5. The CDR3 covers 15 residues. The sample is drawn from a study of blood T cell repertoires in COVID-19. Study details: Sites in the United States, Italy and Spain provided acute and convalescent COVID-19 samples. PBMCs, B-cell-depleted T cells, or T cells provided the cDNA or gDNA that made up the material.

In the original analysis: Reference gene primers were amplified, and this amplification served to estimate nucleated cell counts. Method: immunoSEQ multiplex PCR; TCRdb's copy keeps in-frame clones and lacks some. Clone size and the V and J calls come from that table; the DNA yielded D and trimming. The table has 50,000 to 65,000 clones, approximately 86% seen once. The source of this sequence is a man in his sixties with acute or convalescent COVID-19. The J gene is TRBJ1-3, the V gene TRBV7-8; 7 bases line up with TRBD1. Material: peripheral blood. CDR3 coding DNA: TGTGCCAGCAGCGCTATGGGACAGTCTGGAAACACCATATATTTT. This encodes CASSAMGQSGNTIYF.